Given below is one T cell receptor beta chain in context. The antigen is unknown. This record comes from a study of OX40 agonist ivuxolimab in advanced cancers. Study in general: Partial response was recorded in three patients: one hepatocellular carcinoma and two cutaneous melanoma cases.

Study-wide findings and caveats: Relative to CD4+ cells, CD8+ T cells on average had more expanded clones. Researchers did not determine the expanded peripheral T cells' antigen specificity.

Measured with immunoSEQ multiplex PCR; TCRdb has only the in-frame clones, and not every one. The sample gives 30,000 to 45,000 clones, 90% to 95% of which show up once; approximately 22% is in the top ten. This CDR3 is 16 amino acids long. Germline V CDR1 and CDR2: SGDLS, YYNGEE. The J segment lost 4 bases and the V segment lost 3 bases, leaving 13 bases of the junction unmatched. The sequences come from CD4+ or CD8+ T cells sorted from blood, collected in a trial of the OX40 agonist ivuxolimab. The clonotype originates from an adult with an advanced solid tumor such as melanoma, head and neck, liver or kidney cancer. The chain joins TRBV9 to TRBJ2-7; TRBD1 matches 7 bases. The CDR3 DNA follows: TGTGCCAGCAGCGCCGGCCTAGGACAGGCGACTTACGAGCAGTACTTC. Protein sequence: CASSAGLGQATYEQYF. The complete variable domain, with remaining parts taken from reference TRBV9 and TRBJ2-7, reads DSGVTQTPKHLITATGQRVTLRCSPRSGDLSVYWYQQSLDQGLQFLIQYYNGEERAKGNILERFSAQQFPDLHSELNLSSLELGDSALYFCASSAGLGQATYEQYFGPGTRLTVT.